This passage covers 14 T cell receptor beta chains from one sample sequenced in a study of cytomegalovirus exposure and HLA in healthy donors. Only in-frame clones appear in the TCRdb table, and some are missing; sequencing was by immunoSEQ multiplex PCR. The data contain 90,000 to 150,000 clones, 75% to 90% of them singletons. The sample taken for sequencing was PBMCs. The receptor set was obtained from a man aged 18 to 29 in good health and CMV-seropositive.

The CDR3 reads CASSLWARESMNTEAFF. The DNA for the CDR3 is TGCGCCAGCAGCTTGTGGGCTCGGGAGTCAATGAACACTGAAGCTTTCTTT. This sequence joins TRBV5-1 and TRBJ1-1; D not resolved. CDR1 SGHRS and CDR2 YFSETQ come from the germline V gene. V lost 1 base to trimming and J lost 0 bases, with 16 bases between them. The CDR3 contains 17 residues.

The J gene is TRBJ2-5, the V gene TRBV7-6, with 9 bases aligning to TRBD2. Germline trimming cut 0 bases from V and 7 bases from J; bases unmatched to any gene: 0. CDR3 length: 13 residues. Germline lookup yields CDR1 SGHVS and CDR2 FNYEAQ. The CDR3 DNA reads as TGTGCCAGCAGCTTAGCGCGGGAGGGGACCCAGTACTTC. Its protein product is CASSLAREGTQYF.

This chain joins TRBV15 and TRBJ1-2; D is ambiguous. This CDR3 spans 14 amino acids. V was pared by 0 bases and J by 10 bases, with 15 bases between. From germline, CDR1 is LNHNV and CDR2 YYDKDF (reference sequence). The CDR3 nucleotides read TGTGCCACCAGCAGAGATGGTGAGGAGGGCCCCTACACCTTC. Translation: CATSRDGEEGPYTF.

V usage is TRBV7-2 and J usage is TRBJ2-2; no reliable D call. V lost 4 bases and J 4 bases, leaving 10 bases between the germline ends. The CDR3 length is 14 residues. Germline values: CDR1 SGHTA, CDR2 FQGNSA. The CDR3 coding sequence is TGTGCCAGCAGCTCCGGGTCCTTCACCGGGGAGCTGTTTTTT. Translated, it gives CASSSGSFTGELFF.

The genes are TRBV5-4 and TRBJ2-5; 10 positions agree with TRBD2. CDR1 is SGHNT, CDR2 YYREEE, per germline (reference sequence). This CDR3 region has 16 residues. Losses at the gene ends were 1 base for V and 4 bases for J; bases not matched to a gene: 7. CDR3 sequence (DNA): TGTGCCAGCAGCTTGAGAAGCGGGGGGGCGGGAGAGACCCAGTACTTC. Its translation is CASSLRSGGAGETQYF.

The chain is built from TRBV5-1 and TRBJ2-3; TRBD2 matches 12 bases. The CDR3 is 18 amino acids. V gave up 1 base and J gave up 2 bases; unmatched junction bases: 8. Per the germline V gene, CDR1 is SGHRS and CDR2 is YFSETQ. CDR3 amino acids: CASSLLAGGPSSTDTQYF. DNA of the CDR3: TGCGCCAGCAGCTTGCTAGCGGGGGGGCCGTCTTCCACAGATACGCAGTATTTT.

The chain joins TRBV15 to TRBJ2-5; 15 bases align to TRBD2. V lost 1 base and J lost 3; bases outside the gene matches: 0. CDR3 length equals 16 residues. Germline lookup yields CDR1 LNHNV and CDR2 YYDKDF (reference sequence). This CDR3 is CATSRGTSGGEETQYF. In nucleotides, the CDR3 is TGTGCCACCAGCAGAGGGACTAGCGGGGGGGAAGAGACCCAGTACTTC.

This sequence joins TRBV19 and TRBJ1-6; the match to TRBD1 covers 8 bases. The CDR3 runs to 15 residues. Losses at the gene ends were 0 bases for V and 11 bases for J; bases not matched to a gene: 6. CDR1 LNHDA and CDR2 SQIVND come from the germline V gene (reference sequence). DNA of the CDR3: TGTGCCAGTAGTATAGATCTTGGGACAGGAGCACCCCTCCACTTT. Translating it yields CASSIDLGTGAPLHF.

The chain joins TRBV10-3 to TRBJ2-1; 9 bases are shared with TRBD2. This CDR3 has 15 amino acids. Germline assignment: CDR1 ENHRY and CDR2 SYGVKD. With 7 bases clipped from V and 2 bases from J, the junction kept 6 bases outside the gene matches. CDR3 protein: CAITPAGGPYNEQFF. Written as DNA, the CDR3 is TGTGCCATCACCCCAGCGGGGGGCCCCTACAATGAGCAGTTCTTC.

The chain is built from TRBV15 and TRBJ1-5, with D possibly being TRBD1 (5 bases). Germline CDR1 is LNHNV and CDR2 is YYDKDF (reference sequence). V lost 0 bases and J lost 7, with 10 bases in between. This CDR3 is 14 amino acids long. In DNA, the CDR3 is TGTGCCACCAGCAGAGATCAGGGCGCACAGCCCCAGCATTTT. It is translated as CATSRDQGAQPQHF.

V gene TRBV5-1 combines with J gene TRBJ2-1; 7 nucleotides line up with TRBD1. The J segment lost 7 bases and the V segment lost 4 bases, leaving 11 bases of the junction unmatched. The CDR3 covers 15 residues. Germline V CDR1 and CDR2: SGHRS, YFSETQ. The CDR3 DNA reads TGCGCCAGCAGCCTAAGGGACAGTTACTATAATGAGCAGTTCTTC. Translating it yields CASSLRDSYYNEQFF.

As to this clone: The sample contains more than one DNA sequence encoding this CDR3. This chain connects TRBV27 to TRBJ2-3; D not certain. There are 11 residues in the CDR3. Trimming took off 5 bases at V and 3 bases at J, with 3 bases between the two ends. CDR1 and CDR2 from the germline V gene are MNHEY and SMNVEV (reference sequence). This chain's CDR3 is CASSHTDTQYF. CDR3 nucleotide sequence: TGTGCCAGCAGTCATACAGATACGCAGTATTTT.

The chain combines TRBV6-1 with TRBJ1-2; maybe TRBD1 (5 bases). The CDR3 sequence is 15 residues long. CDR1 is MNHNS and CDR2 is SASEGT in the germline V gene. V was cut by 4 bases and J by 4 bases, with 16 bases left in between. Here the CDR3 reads CASSAAGTGGYGYTF. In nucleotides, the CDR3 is TGTGCCAGCAGTGCGGCGGGGACGGGGGGCTATGGCTACACCTTC.

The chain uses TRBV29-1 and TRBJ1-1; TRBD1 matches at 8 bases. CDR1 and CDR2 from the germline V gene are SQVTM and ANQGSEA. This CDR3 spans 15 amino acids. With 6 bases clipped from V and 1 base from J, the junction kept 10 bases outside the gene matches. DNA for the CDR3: TGCAGCGTCCCCCTCCCGGGACAGGCGAACACTGAAGCTTTCTTT. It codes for CSVPLPGQANTEAFF.